This T cell receptor beta chain is drawn from a study of T cell repertoires in cytomegalovirus infection. MiXCR, applied by TCRdb to the reads, yields one record per CDR3 protein. This sample has about 55,000 distinct CDR3 sequences; around 18% occur once, and the top ten carry roughly 60%. This clonotype was picked up many times. Its antigen is not known. This TCR was sampled from a human donor in good health (CMV status not recorded). Some clones in this sample may be carry-over from other donors' samples. Sequenced material: CD8+ T cells from cultured PBMCs, taken from culture after CMV antigen stimulation.

CDR3 residues: CASSWGTAYEQYF. The DNA for the CDR3 is TGTGCCAGCAGCTGGGGGACAGCCTACGAGCAGTACTTC. The chain links TRBV7-6 to TRBJ2-7; 7 nucleotides line up with TRBD1. CDR3 size: 13 residues. The V gene's germline CDR1 is SGHVS and CDR2 FNYEAQ. The V segment lost 4 bases and the J segment 2 bases; nucleotides outside the gene matches: 2. The full variable domain, with the rest looked up from reference TRBV7-6 and TRBJ2-7, is GAGVSQSPRYKVTKRGQDVALRCDPISGHVSLYWYRQALGQGPEFLTYFNYEAQQDKSGLPNDRFSAERPEGSISTLTIQRTEQRDSAMYRCASSWGTAYEQYFGPGTRLTVT.